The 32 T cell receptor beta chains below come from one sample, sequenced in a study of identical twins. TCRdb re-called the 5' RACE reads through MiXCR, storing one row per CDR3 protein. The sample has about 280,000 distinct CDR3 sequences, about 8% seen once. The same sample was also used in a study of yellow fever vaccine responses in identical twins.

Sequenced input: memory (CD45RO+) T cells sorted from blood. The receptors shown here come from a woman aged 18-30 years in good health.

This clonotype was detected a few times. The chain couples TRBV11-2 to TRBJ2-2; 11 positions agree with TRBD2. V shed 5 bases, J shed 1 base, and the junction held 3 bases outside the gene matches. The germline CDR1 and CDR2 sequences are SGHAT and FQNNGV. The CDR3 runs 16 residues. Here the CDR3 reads CASSHGLAGNTGELFF. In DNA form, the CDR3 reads TGTGCCAGCAGCCACGGACTAGCGGGGAACACCGGGGAGCTGTTTTTT.

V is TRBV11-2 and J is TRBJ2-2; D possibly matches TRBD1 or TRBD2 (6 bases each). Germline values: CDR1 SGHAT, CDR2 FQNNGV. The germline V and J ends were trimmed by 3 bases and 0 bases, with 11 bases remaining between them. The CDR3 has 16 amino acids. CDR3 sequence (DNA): TGTGCCAGCAGCTTGGGGGGCGGTGCGAACACCGGGGAGCTGTTTTTT. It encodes CASSLGGGANTGELFF.

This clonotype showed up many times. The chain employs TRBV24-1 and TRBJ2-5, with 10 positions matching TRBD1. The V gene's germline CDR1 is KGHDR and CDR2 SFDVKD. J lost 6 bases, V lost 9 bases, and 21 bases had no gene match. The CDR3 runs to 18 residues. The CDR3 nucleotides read TGTGCCACCCTCCGAGTTCCGCACACACGGGACAGGGGACAGACCCAGTACTTC. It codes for CATLRVPHTRDRGQTQYF.

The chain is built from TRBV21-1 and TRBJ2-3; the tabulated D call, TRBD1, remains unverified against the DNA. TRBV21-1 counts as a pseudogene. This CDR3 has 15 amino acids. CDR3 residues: CASSTGGRDTDTQYF. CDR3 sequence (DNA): TGTGCCAGCAGCACGGGGGGGCGGGACACAGATACGCAGTATTTT.

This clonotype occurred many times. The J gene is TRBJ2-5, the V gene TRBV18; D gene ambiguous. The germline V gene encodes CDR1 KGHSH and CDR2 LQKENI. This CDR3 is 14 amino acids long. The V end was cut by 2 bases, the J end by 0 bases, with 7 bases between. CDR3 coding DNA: TGTGCCAGCTCACCAAGAGAGTACCAAGAGACCCAGTACTTC. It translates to CASSPREYQETQYF. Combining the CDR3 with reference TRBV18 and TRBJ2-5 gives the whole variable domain NAGVMQNPRHLVRRRGQEARLRCSPMKGHSHVYWYRQLPEEGLKFMVYLQKENIIDESGMPKERFSAEFPKEGPSILRIQQVVRGDSAAYFCASSPREYQETQYFGPGTRLLVL.

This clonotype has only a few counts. The CDR3 sequence is CSAGTSGRGETQYF. CDR3 nucleotides: TGCAGTGCCGGGACTAGCGGGAGGGGAGAGACCCAGTACTTC. The chain carries TRBV20-1 and TRBJ2-5, with 16 bases that match TRBD2. The CDR3 runs 14 residues. The V gene's germline CDR1 is DFQATT and CDR2 SNEGSKA (reference sequence). V was pared by 6 bases and J by 4 bases, with 2 bases of the junction left unmatched.

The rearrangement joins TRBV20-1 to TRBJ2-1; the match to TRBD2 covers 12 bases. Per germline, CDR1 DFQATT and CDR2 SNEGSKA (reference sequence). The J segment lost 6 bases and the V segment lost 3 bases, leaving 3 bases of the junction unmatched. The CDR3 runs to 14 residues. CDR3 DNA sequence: TGCAGTGCTAGTGGACTAGCGGGAACCAATGAGCAGTTCTTC. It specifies CSASGLAGTNEQFF.

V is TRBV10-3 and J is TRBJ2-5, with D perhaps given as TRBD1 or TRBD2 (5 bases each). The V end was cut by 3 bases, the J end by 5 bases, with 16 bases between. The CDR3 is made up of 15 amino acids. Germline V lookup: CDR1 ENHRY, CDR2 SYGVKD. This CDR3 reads CAISESRGIGETQYF. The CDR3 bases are TGTGCCATCAGTGAATCGAGGGGAATCGGGGAGACCCAGTACTTC.

CDR3: CASSESRRDEQYV. CDR3 sequence (DNA): TGTGCCAGCAGTGAATCCCGAAGGGACGAGCAGTACGTC. J is TRBJ2-7 and V is TRBV6-1; D gene uncertain. The CDR3 is made up of 13 amino acids. Trimming stripped 2 bases from V and 5 bases from J, with 10 bases between. Germline V gene sequence: CDR1 MNHNS, CDR2 SASEGT.

The CDR3 spells CASRPEGGEQFF. The DNA of the CDR3 is TGCGCCAGCAGGCCCGAGGGGGGTGAGCAGTTCTTC. The genes are TRBV5-1 and TRBJ2-1; tentatively, D is TRBD1 or TRBD2 (6 bases each). The V gene's germline CDR1 is SGHRS and CDR2 YFSETQ. The CDR3 spans 12 residues. The V and J ends lost 5 bases and 9 bases respectively, with 12 bases between them.

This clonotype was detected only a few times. The CDR3 nucleotides are TGTGCCAGCAGCTTAGTTCTGGGGGACACCGGGGAGCTGTTTTTT. It specifies CASSLVLGDTGELFF. V is TRBV7-9 and J is TRBJ2-2; perhaps D is TRBD1 or TRBD2 (5 bases each). CDR1 is SEHNR, CDR2 FQNEAQ, per germline (reference sequence). The CDR3 loop spans 15 amino acids. V dropped 1 base and J dropped 3 bases, with 9 bases sitting between them.

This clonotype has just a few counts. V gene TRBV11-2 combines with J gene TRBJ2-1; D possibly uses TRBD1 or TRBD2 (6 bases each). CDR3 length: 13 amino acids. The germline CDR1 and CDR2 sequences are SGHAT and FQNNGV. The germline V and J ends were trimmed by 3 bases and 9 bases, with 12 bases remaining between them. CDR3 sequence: CASSLPGGREQFF. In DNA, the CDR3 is TGTGCCAGCAGCTTGCCTGGGGGGCGTGAGCAGTTCTTC.

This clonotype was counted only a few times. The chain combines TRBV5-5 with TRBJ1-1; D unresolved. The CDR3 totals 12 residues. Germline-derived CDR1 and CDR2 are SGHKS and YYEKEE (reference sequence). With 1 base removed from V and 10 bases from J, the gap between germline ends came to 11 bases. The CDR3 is CASSLRETVAFF. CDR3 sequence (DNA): TGTGCCAGCAGCTTGAGGGAAACGGTAGCTTTCTTT.

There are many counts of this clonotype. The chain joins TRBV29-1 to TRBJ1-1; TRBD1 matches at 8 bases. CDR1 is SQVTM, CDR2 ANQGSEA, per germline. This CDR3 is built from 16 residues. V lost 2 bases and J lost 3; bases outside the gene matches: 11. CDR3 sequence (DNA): TGCAGCGTTGAACGGGGCAGGGGGCCGCCGGACACTGAAGCTTTCTTT. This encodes CSVERGRGPPDTEAFF.

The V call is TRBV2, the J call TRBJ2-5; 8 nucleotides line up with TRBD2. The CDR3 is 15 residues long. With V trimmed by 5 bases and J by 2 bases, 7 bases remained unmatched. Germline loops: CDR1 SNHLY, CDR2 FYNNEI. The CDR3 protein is CASSRTSLRQETQYF. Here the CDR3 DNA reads TGTGCCAGCAGTCGGACTAGCTTAAGGCAAGAGACCCAGTACTTC.

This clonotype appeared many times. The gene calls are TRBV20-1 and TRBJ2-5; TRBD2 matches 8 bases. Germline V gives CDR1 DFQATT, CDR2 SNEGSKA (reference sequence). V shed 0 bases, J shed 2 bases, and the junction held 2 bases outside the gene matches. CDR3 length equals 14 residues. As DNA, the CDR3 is TGCAGTGCTAGAGACGGGGGGGCACAAGAGACCCAGTACTTC. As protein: CSARDGGAQETQYF.

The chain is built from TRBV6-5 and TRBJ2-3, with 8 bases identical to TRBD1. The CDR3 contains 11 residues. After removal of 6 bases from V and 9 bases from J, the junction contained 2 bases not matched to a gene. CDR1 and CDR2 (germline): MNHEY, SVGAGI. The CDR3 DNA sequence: TGTGCCAGCAGGACAGGGGTGACGCAGTATTTT. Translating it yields CASRTGVTQYF.

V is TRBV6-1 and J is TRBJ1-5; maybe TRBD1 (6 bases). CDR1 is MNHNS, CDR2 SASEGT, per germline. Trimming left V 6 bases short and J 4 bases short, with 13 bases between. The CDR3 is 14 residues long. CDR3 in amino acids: CASRRGHINQPQHF. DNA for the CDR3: TGTGCCAGCAGACGGGGACATATTAATCAGCCCCAGCATTTT.

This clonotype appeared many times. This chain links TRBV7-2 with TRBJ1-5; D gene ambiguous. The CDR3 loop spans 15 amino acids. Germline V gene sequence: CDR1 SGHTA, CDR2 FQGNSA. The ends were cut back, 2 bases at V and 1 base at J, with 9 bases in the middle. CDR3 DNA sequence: TGTGCCAGCAGCTTATTGACCCCGAGCAATCAGCCCCAGCATTTT. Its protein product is CASSLLTPSNQPQHF.

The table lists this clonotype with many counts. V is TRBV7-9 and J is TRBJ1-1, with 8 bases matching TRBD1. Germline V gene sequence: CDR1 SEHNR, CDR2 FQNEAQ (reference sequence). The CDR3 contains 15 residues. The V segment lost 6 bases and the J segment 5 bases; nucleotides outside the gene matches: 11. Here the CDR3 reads CASRPNAGGRTEAFF. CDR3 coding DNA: TGTGCCAGCAGACCTAACGCAGGGGGCCGGACTGAAGCTTTCTTT.

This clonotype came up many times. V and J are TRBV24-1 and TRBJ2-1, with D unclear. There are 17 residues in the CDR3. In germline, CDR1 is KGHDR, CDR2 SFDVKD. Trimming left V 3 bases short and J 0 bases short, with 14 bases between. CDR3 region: CATSDGWRLYSYNEQFF. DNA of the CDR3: TGTGCCACCAGTGATGGGTGGCGGTTATACTCCTACAATGAGCAGTTCTTC.

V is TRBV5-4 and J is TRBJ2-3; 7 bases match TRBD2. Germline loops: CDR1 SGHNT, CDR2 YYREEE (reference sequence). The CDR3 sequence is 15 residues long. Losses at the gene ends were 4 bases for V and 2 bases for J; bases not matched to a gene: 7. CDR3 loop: CASSAAGTITDTQYF. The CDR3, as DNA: TGTGCCAGCAGCGCGGCCGGGACTATCACAGATACGCAGTATTTT.

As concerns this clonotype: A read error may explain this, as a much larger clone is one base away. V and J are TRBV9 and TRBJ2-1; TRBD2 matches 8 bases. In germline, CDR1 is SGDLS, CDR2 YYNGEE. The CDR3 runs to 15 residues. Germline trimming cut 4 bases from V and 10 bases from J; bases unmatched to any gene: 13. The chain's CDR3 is CASSSRLANLREQFF. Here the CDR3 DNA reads TGTGCCAGCAGCTCCAGACTAGCGAACTTGCGGGAGCAGTTCTTC.

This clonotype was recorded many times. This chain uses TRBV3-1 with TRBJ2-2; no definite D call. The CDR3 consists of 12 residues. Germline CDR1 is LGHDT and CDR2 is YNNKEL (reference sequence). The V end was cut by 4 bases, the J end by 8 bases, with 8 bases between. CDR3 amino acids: CASSPLGGELFF. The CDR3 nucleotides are TGTGCCAGCAGCCCCTTGGGTGGGGAGCTGTTTTTT.

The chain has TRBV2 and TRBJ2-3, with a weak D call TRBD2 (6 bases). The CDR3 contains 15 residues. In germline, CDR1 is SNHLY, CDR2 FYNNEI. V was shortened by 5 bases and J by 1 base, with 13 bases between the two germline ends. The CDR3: CASSYLALRTDTQYF. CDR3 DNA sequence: TGTGCCAGCAGTTATCTAGCGCTTCGCACAGATACGCAGTATTTT.

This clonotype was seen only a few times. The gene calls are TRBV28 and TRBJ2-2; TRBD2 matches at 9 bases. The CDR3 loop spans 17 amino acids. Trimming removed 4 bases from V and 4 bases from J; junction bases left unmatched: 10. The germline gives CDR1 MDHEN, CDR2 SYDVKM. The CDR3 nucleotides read TGTGCCAGCAGTTCGTCTGGGAGCGGGGGGCCCACCGGGGAGCTGTTTTTT. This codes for CASSSSGSGGPTGELFF.

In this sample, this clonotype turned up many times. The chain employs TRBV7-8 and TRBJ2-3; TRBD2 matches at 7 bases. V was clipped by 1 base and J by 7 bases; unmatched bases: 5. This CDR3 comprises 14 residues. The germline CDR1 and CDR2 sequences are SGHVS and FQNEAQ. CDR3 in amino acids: CASSLGGGRNTQYF. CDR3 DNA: TGTGCCAGCAGCTTAGGGGGGGGTAGGAATACGCAGTATTTT. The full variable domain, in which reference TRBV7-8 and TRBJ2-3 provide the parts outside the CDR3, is GAGVSQSPRYKVAKRGQDVALRCDPISGHVSLFWYQQALGQGPEFLTYFQNEAQLDKSGLPSDRFFAERPEGSVSTLKIQRTQQEDSAVYLCASSLGGGRNTQYFGPGTRLTVL.

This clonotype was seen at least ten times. CDR3 in amino acids: CASSSSGGETQYF. The CDR3 DNA sequence: TGCGCCAGCAGCTCCTCCGGGGGGGAGACCCAGTACTTC. The genes are TRBV5-1 and TRBJ2-5; 7 nucleotides line up with TRBD2. The germline gives CDR1 SGHRS, CDR2 YFSETQ. V dropped 3 bases and J dropped 5; count of bases not matched to a gene: 4. CDR3 size: 13 residues.

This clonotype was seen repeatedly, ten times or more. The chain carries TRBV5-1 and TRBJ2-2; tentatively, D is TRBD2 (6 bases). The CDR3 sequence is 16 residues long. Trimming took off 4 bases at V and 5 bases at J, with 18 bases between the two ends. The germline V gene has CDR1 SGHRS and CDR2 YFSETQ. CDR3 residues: CASSRNRDLRTGELFF. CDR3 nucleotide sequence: TGCGCCAGCAGCCGCAACCGGGACTTGAGGACCGGGGAGCTGTTTTTT.

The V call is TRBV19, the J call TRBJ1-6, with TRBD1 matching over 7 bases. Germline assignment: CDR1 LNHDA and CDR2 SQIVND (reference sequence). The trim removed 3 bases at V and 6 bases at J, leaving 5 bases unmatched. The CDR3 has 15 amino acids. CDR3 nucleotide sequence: TGTGCCAGTAGTATCTCCGGGACAGCTAATTCACCCCTCCACTTT. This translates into CASSISGTANSPLHF.

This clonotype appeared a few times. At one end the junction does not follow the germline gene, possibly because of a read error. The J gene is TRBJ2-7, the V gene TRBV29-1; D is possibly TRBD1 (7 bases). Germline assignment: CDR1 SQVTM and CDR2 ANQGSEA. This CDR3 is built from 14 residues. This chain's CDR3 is CSVEGAGGIYEQHF. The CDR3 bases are TGCAGCGTTGAAGGGGCAGGGGGGATATACGAGCAGCACTTC.

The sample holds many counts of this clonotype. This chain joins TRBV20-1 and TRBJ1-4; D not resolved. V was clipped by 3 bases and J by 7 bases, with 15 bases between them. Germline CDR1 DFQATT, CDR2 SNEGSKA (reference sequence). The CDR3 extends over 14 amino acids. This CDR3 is CSARAAGSREKLFF. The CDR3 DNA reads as TGCAGTGCTAGGGCGGCAGGATCGCGTGAAAAACTGTTTTTT.